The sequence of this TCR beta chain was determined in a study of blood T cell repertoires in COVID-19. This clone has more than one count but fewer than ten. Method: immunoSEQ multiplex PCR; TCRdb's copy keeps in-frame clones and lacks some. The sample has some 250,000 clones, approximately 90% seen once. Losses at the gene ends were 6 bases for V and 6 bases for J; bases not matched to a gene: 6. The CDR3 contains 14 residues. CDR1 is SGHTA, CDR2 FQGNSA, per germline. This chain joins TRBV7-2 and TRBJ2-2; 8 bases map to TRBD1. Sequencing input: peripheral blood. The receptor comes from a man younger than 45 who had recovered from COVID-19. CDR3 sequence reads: CASRPGTGSGELFF. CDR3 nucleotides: TGTGCCAGCAGACCCGGGACAGGTTCCGGGGAGCTGTTTTTT.